The rows below give T cell receptor beta chains drawn from one sample of a study of CXCR3-negative and CXCR3-positive naive CD8 T cells. From its re-call of the 5' RACE reads, TCRdb lists each CDR3 protein once, without DNA. The sample has about 53,000 distinct CDR3 sequences; the top ten hold 0.35% to 0.5%. Material for sequencing was naive CXCR3- CD8+ T cells from blood. These receptors were collected from a human donor in good health. Some clones in this sample may be carry-over from other donors' samples. Both conserved end residues are part of each CDR3.

j_call | v_call | cdr3_aa
TRBJ2-6 | TRBV12-3/TRBV12-4 | CASSLLGANVLTF
TRBJ2-3 | TRBV5-1 | CASSLLTSGQDTQYF
TRBJ2-7 | TRBV7-9 | CASSFSVGLPSYEQYF
TRBJ2-1 | TRBV7-9 | CASSQGLGNYNEQFF
TRBJ2-5 | TRBV27 | CASSLRGYRTQYF
TRBJ2-1 | TRBV7-6 | CASSLAAGAYNEQFF
TRBJ2-3 | TRBV5-1 | CASSLDTGGASGTDTQYF
TRBJ2-2 | TRBV5-5 | CASSVPGPTDTGELFF
TRBJ1-5 | TRBV28 | CASSSRGNQPQHF
TRBJ1-4 | TRBV11-2 | CASSLDKGSEKLFF
TRBJ2-3 | TRBV29-1 | CSAPVGVSGASTDTQYF
TRBJ2-5 | TRBV4-1 | CASSQEGAFQETQYF
TRBJ1-6 | TRBV7-6 | CASSPPRDRGWSPLHF
TRBJ1-1 | TRBV29-1 | CSVDREPSTEAFF
TRBJ2-7 | TRBV5-6 | CASSLAGPYEQYF
TRBJ2-2 | TRBV12-3/TRBV12-4 | CASSVGLAGELFF
TRBJ1-4 | TRBV20-1 | CSARDSEFATNEKLFF
TRBJ2-3 | TRBV7-2 | CASSLVAGAYTDTQYF
TRBJ2-7 | TRBV20-1 | CSAHLRDSLLDEQYF
TRBJ1-6 | TRBV24-1 | CRTTGASTGSSYNSPLHF
TRBJ2-1 | TRBV29-1 | CSVGEGTYNEQFF
TRBJ2-7 | TRBV7-9 | CASSVLYRDTSRDEQYF
TRBJ1-1 | TRBV7-9 | CASSPPRYGSAEAFF
TRBJ1-4 | TRBV5-1 | CASSLSVGGSTNEKLFF
TRBJ2-2 | TRBV12-3/TRBV12-4 | CASRPRQSGELFF
TRBJ1-2 | TRBV7-9 | CASSYSGGEKAYGYTF